Presented here are 20 T cell receptor beta chains from one specimen sequenced in a study of STAT5B mutations in CD4+ large granular lymphocyte leukemia. Assay: immunoSEQ multiplex PCR; the TCRdb copy retains only in-frame clones and omits some. Here the sample spans some 30,000 clones, approximately 76% being singletons. Sequencing was carried out using CD4+ T cells from blood buffy coats. Receptors originate from a human donor in good health.

The V and J genes are TRBV5-5 and TRBJ1-6; 7 bases map to TRBD1. This CDR3 comprises 16 residues. Germline-derived CDR1 and CDR2 are SGHKS and YYEKEE (reference sequence). The V segment lost 0 bases and the J segment 7 bases; nucleotides outside the gene matches: 7. The CDR3 coding sequence is TGTGCCAGCAGCTTGGGAAGAGGGGGCCGGAATTCACCCCTCCACTTT. Encoded protein: CASSLGRGGRNSPLHF.

This sequence joins TRBV28 and TRBJ1-1; D is unresolved. Germline CDR1 MDHEN, CDR2 SYDVKM. The V end was cut by 6 bases, the J end by 0 bases, with 23 bases between. This CDR3 contains 18 residues. The CDR3 here is CASSLGHLKEVMNTEAFF. CDR3 in DNA: TGTGCCAGCAGCCTCGGCCATTTGAAGGAGGTCATGAACACTGAAGCTTTCTTT.

The chain recombines TRBV7-2 with TRBJ2-3; unclear D gene. V lost 5 bases to trimming and J lost 4 bases, with 7 bases between them. The CDR3 loop spans 12 amino acids. Germline CDR1 is SGHTA and CDR2 is FQGNSA. The CDR3 protein is CASSLLSDTQYF. The CDR3 region has the DNA TGTGCCAGCAGCCTCTTGTCAGATACGCAGTATTTT.

The rearrangement links TRBV6-4 to TRBJ2-1; D remains unclear. V was shortened by 2 bases and J by 7 bases, with 9 bases between the two germline ends. Germline lookup yields CDR1 MRHNA and CDR2 SNTAGT. The CDR3 consists of 13 residues. The CDR3 loop is CASSDGYSNEQFF. CDR3 in DNA: TGTGCCAGCAGTGACGGGTACTCTAATGAGCAGTTCTTC.

This clone was recorded once. V is TRBV7-3 and J is TRBJ2-1, with a weak D call TRBD2 (7 bases). The CDR3 is 14 residues long. Deletions cut 6 bases from V and 2 bases from J, with 11 bases between. CDR1 SGHTA and CDR2 FQGTGA come from the germline V gene. The CDR3 nucleotides are TGTGCCAGCAGTCGGGGGGCGGCCTACAATGAGCAGTTCTTC. Protein: CASSRGAAYNEQFF. Using reference TRBV7-3 and TRBJ2-1 for the parts outside the CDR3, the full variable domain is GAGVSQTPSNKVTEKGKYVELRCDPISGHTALYWYRQSLGQGPEFLIYFQGTGAADDSGLPNDRFFAVRPEGSVSTLKIQRTERGDSAVYLCASSRGAAYNEQFFGPGTRLTVL.

This chain connects TRBV7-8 to TRBJ2-7; the D is unclear. Trimming took off 8 bases at V and 0 bases at J, with 8 bases between the two ends. The CDR3 covers 12 residues. CDR1 is SGHVS, CDR2 FQNEAQ, per germline. In nucleotides, the CDR3 is TGTGCCAGCTCTCCCTACTCCTACGAGCAGTACTTC. The encoded protein is CASSPYSYEQYF.

The chain joins TRBV29-1 to TRBJ2-1, with D possibly being TRBD1 (6 bases). CDR1 is SQVTM, CDR2 ANQGSEA, per germline. Trimming took 5 bases from V and 10 from J, leaving 9 bases between them. This CDR3 is 10 amino acids long. This CDR3 reads CSVTTGEQFF. The DNA for the CDR3 is TGCAGCGTTACCACAGGGGAGCAGTTCTTC.

The chain has TRBV28 and TRBJ1-6; 9 nucleotides match TRBD1. The germline gives CDR1 MDHEN, CDR2 SYDVKM. The CDR3 is 17 amino acids. J gave up 7 bases and V 4 bases, and 11 bases lay outside the gene matches. The CDR3 DNA sequence: TGTGCCAGCAGTTCGCCCTTACAGGGGGCAAAAAATTCACCCCTCCACTTT. It translates to CASSSPLQGAKNSPLHF.

This clone was observed once. The genes are TRBV9 and TRBJ1-6, with 7 bases that match TRBD1. Per the germline V gene, CDR1 is SGDLS and CDR2 is YYNGEE. CDR3 length equals 16 residues. V shed 4 bases and J 1 base; nucleotides not matched to a gene: 5. The CDR3 region has the DNA TGTGCCAGCAGCCAGACAGGGCTTTCCTATAATTCACCCCTCCACTTT. Translating gives CASSQTGLSYNSPLHF.

The chain employs TRBV30 and TRBJ2-1, with D perhaps TRBD2 (6 bases). Deletions cut 8 bases from V and 1 base from J, with 21 bases between. Germline CDR1 GTSNPN, CDR2 SVGIG (reference sequence). This CDR3 contains 16 residues. CDR3 nucleotides: TGTGCCCGTGAAGGTTGGGGCGGGGTGTCCTACAATGAGCAGTTCTTC. As protein: CAREGWGGVSYNEQFF. The entire variable domain, with the rest obtained from reference TRBV30 and TRBJ2-1, is as follows: SQTIHQWPATLVQPVGSPLSLECTVEGTSNPNLYWYRQAAGRGLQLLFYSVGIGQISSEVPQNLSASRPQDRQFILSSKKLLLSDSGFYLCAREGWGGVSYNEQFFGPGTRLTVL.

This sequence joins TRBV19 and TRBJ1-1; TRBD1 is a possible D gene (6 bases). This CDR3 has 13 amino acids. Trimming removed 3 bases from V and 2 bases from J, with 7 bases in between. Germline V gives CDR1 LNHDA, CDR2 SQIVND (reference sequence). The CDR3 reads CASSIRGNTEAFF. The CDR3 region has the DNA TGTGCCAGTAGTATCAGGGGTAACACTGAAGCTTTCTTT.

This rearrangement joins TRBV10-3 to TRBJ1-2, with a tentative D call TRBD1 (6 bases). CDR1 and CDR2 from the germline V gene are ENHRY and SYGVKD. CDR3 size: 14 residues. The germline V and J ends were trimmed by 3 bases and 3 bases, with 11 bases remaining between them. This CDR3 is CAISEGAGDYGYTF. The CDR3 nucleotides read TGTGCCATCAGTGAAGGGGCAGGGGACTATGGCTACACCTTC.

This clone was seen only once. This chain uses TRBV6-6 with TRBJ2-3; the match to TRBD2 covers 11 bases. This CDR3 region has 13 residues. The germline V gene has CDR1 MNHNY and CDR2 SVGAGI (reference sequence). After removal of 3 bases from V and 14 bases from J, the junction contained 7 bases not matched to a gene. CDR3 DNA sequence: TGTGCCAGCAGTTATCAACTAGCGGGGGCCGGGTATTTT. Encoded protein: CASSYQLAGAGYF.

The gene calls are TRBV7-9 and TRBJ1-4; a possible D gene is TRBD1 (5 bases). V was trimmed by 4 bases and J by 7 bases, leaving 19 bases between them. CDR1 and CDR2 from the germline V gene are SEHNR and FQNEAQ (reference sequence). This CDR3 contains 16 residues. The CDR3 protein is CASSSGPGVAGEKLFF. The CDR3 DNA reads TGTGCCAGCAGCTCCGGTCCGGGGGTCGCGGGTGAAAAACTGTTTTTT.

The CDR3 sequence: CASSSGQGAYTGELFF. The CDR3 nucleotides are TGCGCCAGCAGCTCAGGACAGGGGGCTTACACCGGGGAGCTGTTTTTT. The chain has TRBV5-1 and TRBJ2-2; TRBD1 aligns across 11 bases. V was clipped by 3 bases and J by 3 bases; unmatched bases: 4. The germline gives CDR1 SGHRS, CDR2 YFSETQ. The CDR3 covers 16 residues.

The chain recombines TRBV6-1 with TRBJ2-4, with a tentative D call TRBD1 (5 bases). The CDR3 sequence is 16 residues long. Trimming removed 1 base from V and 0 bases from J, with 10 bases in between. Germline lookup yields CDR1 MNHNS and CDR2 SASEGT. The CDR3 here is CASSEVQGLAKNIQYF. DNA for the CDR3: TGTGCCAGCAGTGAAGTCCAGGGCCTAGCCAAAAACATTCAGTACTTC.

This clone appeared once. The J gene is TRBJ1-1, the V gene TRBV7-8; 7 nucleotides match TRBD1. This CDR3 spans 14 amino acids. Trimming took 5 bases from V and 7 from J; bases not matched to a gene: 10. Germline V gene data show CDR1 as SGHVS and CDR2 as FQNEAQ. The CDR3 DNA reads as TGTGCCAGCAGCCTCCGGACAGGCCCCCTTGAAGCTTTCTTT. This translates into CASSLRTGPLEAFF.

This sequence joins TRBV9 and TRBJ2-7; D is ambiguous. Per the germline V gene, CDR1 is SGDLS and CDR2 is YYNGEE. With 5 bases removed from V and 0 bases from J, the gap between germline ends came to 12 bases. The CDR3 is 14 amino acids. CDR3 amino acids: CASSSGGPSYEQYF. The DNA of the CDR3 is TGTGCCAGCAGTTCCGGTGGGCCCTCCTACGAGCAGTACTTC. The entire variable domain, with the rest obtained from reference TRBV9 and TRBJ2-7, is as follows: DSGVTQTPKHLITATGQRVTLRCSPRSGDLSVYWYQQSLDQGLQFLIQYYNGEERAKGNILERFSAQQFPDLHSELNLSSLELGDSALYFCASSSGGPSYEQYFGPGTRLTVT.

This clone was picked up one time. The chain joins TRBV18 to TRBJ1-3, with 8 positions matching TRBD1. CDR3 length equals 16 residues. V gave up 5 bases and J gave up 0 bases; unmatched junction bases: 6. Germline V gives CDR1 KGHSH, CDR2 LQKENI. The CDR3 DNA sequence: TGTGCCAGCTCAGCCGGACAGGGCCGCTCTGGAAACACCATATATTTT. It is translated as CASSAGQGRSGNTIYF.

J is TRBJ1-6 and V is TRBV19; perhaps TRBD1 as D (5 bases). The CDR3 has 15 amino acids. Trimming left V 3 bases short and J 13 bases short, with 19 bases between. Germline CDR1 reads LNHDA; CDR2 reads SQIVND (reference sequence). The CDR3 loop reads CASSMGDAGSGPLHF. The CDR3 DNA reads TGTGCCAGTAGTATGGGGGACGCCGGGAGTGGGCCCCTCCACTTT.